The entry that follows covers one T cell receptor beta chain sequence. Its recognized antigen is unknown. No base-level quality is on record; no much larger clone is a single base apart. From the cysteine up to the phenylalanine, the CDR3 has a length of 18 residues. Only the CDR3 part of the read is kept: 54 bases, read in frame from the first base. V is pared back by 2 bases and J by 5 bases, with 24 bases lying between the germline termini. According to the germline V gene, CDR1 reads MNHNS and CDR2 reads SASEGT. This specimen belongs to a study of cytomegalovirus exposure and HLA in healthy donors (dated by TCRdb to between 2016 and 2019). Regarding the complete study: An earlier analysis of approximately 590 of the donors reported 250 to 300 Gb of sequence data and 100 million to 130 million unique TCR beta sequences from 150 million to 200 million T cells. On average, roughly 250,000 unique TCR beta nucleotide sequences were sequenced per donor among 350 to 400 genotyped donors of the cohort, with approximately 18% of those sequences being non-productive. Alongside the repertoire data, information on donor age, sex, ethnicity and CMV serostatus was compiled. A handful of DR-DQ haplotypes were handled as single units for association and clustering because linkage in the cohort was strong. The study combined high-throughput TCR immunosequencing, statistical association of individual TCRs with disease status, and machine learning to predict cytomegalovirus infection status. An earlier analysis of roughly 580 of the donors used high-throughput TCR beta sequencing to judge whether each TCR beta V gene segment behaved as functional or pseudogenic. Using immunosequencing, the study profiled T cell repertoires from 550 to 750 subjects and related those repertoires to cytomegalovirus serostatus. Besides the first cohort of about 730 subjects, a separate validation cohort made up of over 100 different subjects was used. Every discovery cohort repertoire had been produced on one sequencing platform. Roughly 300 gigabases of sequencing data and 70 million to 100 million unique TCR sequences were included in an early release covering 500 to 750 HLA-typed donors. In the later analysis, no new phenotypic data were used to find candidate immune exposures; instead, reliance was placed on TCR beta sequences and their occurrence across donors. To study patterns of TCR occurrence, a later analysis re-analyzed previously published TCR beta repertoires from 700 or so donors and added high-resolution HLA genotyping. A later genetic analysis took genome-wide SNP genotypes for about 65% of the 666 donors and used that subset as a discovery cohort. The study was designed to test whether signatures of past pathogen exposure could be identified by cataloging public T cell receptors. Class I and class II HLA loci were covered by the typing at four-digit resolution. Typing coverage varied by locus: about 620-640 donors for A, B, C, DRB1 and DQB1; under 550 for DQA1; approximately 570 for DPA1; 400 to 480 for DPB1. Among the approximately 400 genotyped donors, about 85% belonged to the genetic ancestry cluster associated with self-reported Caucasian donors.

Findings and caveats that apply to the study as a whole: The authors suggested that the approach could potentially be extended to other disease states and immunological phenotypes. In a later analysis, TCR association rates were found to vary across HLA loci, with the most associated TCRs seen for DRB1 alleles and the fewest for HLA-C alleles. Immune exposure information for the cohort was limited to CMV serostatus. A later genetic analysis associated a missense DCLRE1C variant with V-gene and J-gene trimming of TCR beta chains, and an independent cohort replicated the association. According to a later analysis, parvovirus B19, influenza, CMV and Epstein-Barr virus appeared linked to several top co-occurrence clusters. Assigning TCR associations to individual alleles was difficult when HLA alleles, especially DR and DQ, strongly co-occurred. In vitro tests confirmed that three of the cytomegalovirus-associated TCR beta chains recognize cytomegalovirus antigens. A cluster of highly shared sequence variants was judged likely to represent a technical artifact of the sequencing pipeline. Linkage disequilibrium might explain the correlated functional status among segregating V segments, but an unknown experimental factor could not be ruled out. In the study, around 150 TCR beta chains were listed as associated with cytomegalovirus. A further reported finding was that TCR beta sequences accurately predicted the HLA-A and HLA-B alleles for most subjects in the first cohort. In this cohort, only TCR beta chains were sequenced, and detectable features were limited by the absence of alpha or paired-chain data. The 87-base-pair reads could not distinguish some IMGT-functional V segments, including TRBV6-2 and TRBV6-3, so those segments were excluded. Compared with equally common non-associated chains, HLA-associated TCR beta chains in a later analysis were more clonally expanded and had lower generation probabilities. Because HLA typing was missing for some donors at each locus, association tests included only the typed subset. Most TCR sequences were seen in very few donors, while some public TCRs were found in many individuals. Sequencing depth was assumed to be roughly uniform across donors in the presence/absence analyses, though that assumption may not hold. Compared with the approximately 700-donor mean, donors in an Asian-associated ancestry cluster had fewer N-insertions in productive TCRs, according to a later genetic analysis. In an earlier analysis of 587 of the donors, most TCR beta V segments were observed in productive rearrangements about 90% or about 30% of the time, broadly matching IMGT annotations. The classifier was reported to diagnose cytomegalovirus status with high specificity and sensitivity in both the original and validation cohorts. Most CMV-associated TCR beta chains appeared to be HLA-restricted in a later analysis, and the HLA associations seemed to be driven largely by CMV exposure. Because counts were too low, about 17 rarely observed V segments, including chromosome 9 orphons, were excluded from the earlier analysis of 587 of the donors. At a false discovery rate of 0.05, a later analysis linked roughly 17,000 TCR beta sequences to specific HLA alleles.

In total, approximately 610 healthy bone marrow donors made up the cohort. At the time of sampling, every cohort member was nominally healthy, though immune exposures that went unrecorded were likely present. The donor was CMV seropositive and belonged to the group of 270 or so seropositive cohort members. A peripheral blood sample was collected from each donor, and TCR beta sequencing was performed on peripheral blood mononuclear cells. Genomic DNA extraction from the blood cell samples was performed with the Qiagen DNeasy Blood Extraction Kit. Library preparation employed the immunoSEQ multiplex PCR assay. For the multiplex PCR, a mixture combining 60 forward primers for TCR Vbeta segments and 13 reverse primers for TCR Jbeta segments was used. The CDR3 region of rearranged TCR beta genes was amplified from genomic DNA by a multiplex PCR assay. On the Illumina HiSeq System, the amplified TCR beta libraries were sequenced as 87-base-pair reads. From the authors' description of their analysis: Across the 670 or so repertoires, a later analysis counted tens of millions of unique TCR beta chains, roughly 11 million of which were shared by at least two donors. Raw reads were error-corrected and collapsed into unique sequences by a nearest-neighbor algorithm in which closely related sequences were merged to remove PCR and sequencing errors. To assign V, D and J gene segments, CDR3 sequences were aligned to IMGT reference sequences. Each retained sequence needed at least a six-nucleotide match to both a V gene segment and a J gene segment. A rearrangement counted as productive if the CDR3 had no stop codons and remained in frame with V and J, and every other rearrangement counted as non-productive. CDR3 was defined by IMGT convention, running from the second conserved V-encoded cysteine to the conserved J-encoded phenylalanine. In an earlier analysis of some 550 of the donors, sequences lacking an unambiguous match to a single V gene segment were excluded. An earlier analysis of several hundred of the donors called V segments functional above 56.7% productive rearrangements and segregating when the between-donor standard deviation exceeded 5%. A statistical classification framework was built to diagnose cytomegalovirus status from the catalog of TCR beta chain sequences. V and J gene assignment, in a later analysis, came from comparing TCR nucleotide sequences with IMGT/GENE-DB human TR gene sequences. The TCRdist pipeline was used in a later analysis to assign CDR3 sequences and most-parsimonious VDJ recombination scenarios. In a later analysis, each TCR beta chain was defined by its CDR3 amino acid sequence together with its V-gene family, and reads without a unique V-gene family were excluded. As a way to deal with suspected cross-contamination and a sequencing artifact, a later analysis dropped more than 500 nucleotide sequences that were highly shared and had low generation probability. In a later analysis, a clonal expansion index for each public chain was calculated from normalized within-repertoire ranks of inferred template counts. In a later analysis, generation probabilities were computed with a VDJ recombination model fitted to out-of-frame rearrangements, and the resulting probabilities were checked against IGoR. In a later analysis, hypergeometric tests were used to score TCR-TCR, TCR-HLA and TCR-CMV co-occurrence, with a repertoire-size bias correction applied to TCR pairs. In a later analysis, false discovery rates were estimated by permuting HLA or CMV assignments 20 times. A later analysis grouped co-occurring TCRs with DBSCAN, adding TCRdist sequence similarity when clustering within HLA-allele-positive subsets. Repertoires with fewer than 30,000 or more than 120,000 public chains were left out of co-occurrence clustering, as were five repertoires with anomalous nucleotide sharing. TCRdb retrieved this table from immuneACCESS and kept in-frame rearrangements only. Not all clones are present; in checked studies, unresolved V genes account for under half, and no reason is known for the remainder. V and J calls and clone size are those listed in that table; D and trimming were worked out from the DNA. This sample lists some 190,000 clones; 76% were detected once. The ten largest make up roughly 2.5% of the sample.

The receptor was derived from a woman under 40 in good health and CMV-seropositive. The sample consisted of PBMCs. The chain is encoded by TRBV6-1 joined to TRBJ2-5; a weak D assignment points to TRBD2 (7 bases agree). The encoded CDR3 is CASSERGRAGWRGETQYF. The DNA sequence follows: TGTGCCAGCAGTGAAAGGGGGAGAGCGGGGTGGCGGGGGGAGACCCAGTACTTC.